The clone carrying this T cell receptor (beta chain) was seen a handful of times. Only in-frame clones appear in the TCRdb table, and some are missing; sequencing was by immunoSEQ multiplex PCR. This table has roughly 62,000 clones, approximately 63% appearing once. J was trimmed by 4 bases and V by 2 bases; bases with no gene match: 3. CDR1 MNHNY and CDR2 SVGAGI come from the germline V gene (reference sequence). The CDR3 consists of 14 residues. This sample was included in a study of T cell clones after liver transplantation. Specimen: CD4+ T cells from blood, collected at the roughly 15-month timepoint. This chain uses TRBV6-6 with TRBJ1-2; 8 bases line up with TRBD1. This TCR derives from a human patient who received a liver transplant. Some T cells may possibly be graft donor cells. The CDR3 region is CASSYGQGGYGYTF. The DNA of the CDR3 is TGTGCCAGCAGTTACGGACAGGGAGGCTATGGCTACACCTTC.